This note documents a single TCR beta chain sequence. One junction end does not reproduce the germline sequence, and a read error may be involved. This specimen comes from a study of regulatory T cells in long-lasting Graves disease. Combining iRepertoire HTBI primers with Arm-PCR of CDR3 regions, the authors built TCR beta libraries. TCRdb itself ran the multiplex PCR reads through MiXCR, one entry per CDR3 protein. The sample yields a few hundred thousand distinct CDR3 sequences, around a fifth seen once. As to time point: persistent/refractory GD, antithyroid drugs over 5 years with positive TRAb. TCR sequences were obtained from RNA taken from PBMCs. Graves' disease diagnosis used American Thyroid Association guidelines. Patients all came to the study from an endocrinology department in Xi'an, China. A volume of 8.5 to 10 milliliters of peripheral blood was collected in EDTA tubes. This specimen consisted of peripheral blood mononuclear cells (PBMCs), obtained when the disease was refractory, from a patient treated with antithyroid drugs. The TCR comes from a female donor with Graves disease.

The CDR3 region is CARSQAGTGCGRYGHTF. The DNA of the CDR3 is TGTGCCAGGAGTCAGGCGGGGACAGGATGCGGCCGATATGGCCACACCTTC. The rearrangement links TRBV28 to TRBJ1-2; 8 bases fit TRBD1. This CDR3 has 17 residues. Germline V lookup: CDR1 MDHEN, CDR2 SYDVKM.